Listed below are T cell receptor beta chains from one sample, sequenced in a study of PD-L1 blockade in urothelial cancer. Sequencing was performed with immunoSEQ multiplex PCR; in TCRdb, only in-frame clones are kept and a portion is missing. This sample has some 79,000 clones, with roughly 82% found just once. The material was PBMCs, obtained around atezolizumab (anti-PD-L1) treatment. The receptor set was obtained from a man between 65 and 79 years old with urothelial cancer. The CDR3 runs from the conserved cysteine through the conserved F or W. Each record gives: clone size, V gene, J gene, D gene, CDR3 DNA, CDR3 protein. The D gene is left open where the match is weak. Expanded clones get a size class; other rows say once, few or many, or leave the size out.

abundance: -; v_gene: TRBV11-2; j_gene: TRBJ1-6; d_gene: -; CDR3nt: TGTGCCAGCAGCTTAGACGGGGGTTCACCCCTCCACTTT; CDR3aa: CASSLDGGSPLHF
abundance: -; v_gene: TRBV10-3; j_gene: TRBJ2-1; d_gene: TRBD2; CDR3nt: TGTGCCATCAGTCTTACTAGCGGGAGGGATAAGTACAATGAGCAGTTCTTC; CDR3aa: CAISLTSGRDKYNEQFF
abundance: -; v_gene: TRBV11-2; j_gene: TRBJ2-1; d_gene: -; CDR3nt: TGTGCCAGCAGCTTAGATAACAGGGACAATGAGCAGTTCTTC; CDR3aa: CASSLDNRDNEQFF
abundance: many; v_gene: TRBV7-9; j_gene: TRBJ2-5; d_gene: -; CDR3nt: TGTGCCAGCAGCTTAGCCGACAGGAGGGAGACCCAGTACTTC; CDR3aa: CASSLADRRETQYF
abundance: -; v_gene: TRBV2; j_gene: TRBJ2-7; d_gene: -; CDR3nt: TGTGCCAGCAGTGCACCGGGACTGTACTCCTACGAGCAGTACTTC; CDR3aa: CASSAPGLYSYEQYF
abundance: -; v_gene: TRBV7-9; j_gene: TRBJ2-1; d_gene: -; CDR3nt: TGTGCCAGCAGCCCGTGGGGGGGCGTGACACACAATGAGCAGTTCTTC; CDR3aa: CASSPWGGVTHNEQFF
abundance: -; v_gene: TRBV6-1; j_gene: TRBJ1-5; d_gene: TRBD1; CDR3nt: TGTGCCAGCAGACACAGGGGTAGTCAGCCCCAGCATTTT; CDR3aa: CASRHRGSQPQHF
abundance: -; v_gene: TRBV7-2; j_gene: TRBJ1-4; d_gene: -; CDR3nt: TGTGCCAGCAGCTTGACAGGCGAGAGTGAAAAACTGTTTTTT; CDR3aa: CASSLTGESEKLFF
abundance: -; v_gene: TRBV10-3; j_gene: TRBJ2-1; d_gene: -; CDR3nt: TGTGCCATCAGTGAGTCGGGGGGAGGTAATCAGTTCTTC; CDR3aa: CAISESGGGNQFF
abundance: few; v_gene: TRBV19; j_gene: TRBJ2-2; d_gene: TRBD1; CDR3nt: TGTGCCAGTAGTCAATACAACAGGGGGCGCGACACCGGGGAGCTGTTTTTT; CDR3aa: CASSQYNRGRDTGELFF
abundance: -; v_gene: TRBV7-8; j_gene: TRBJ1-1; d_gene: TRBD1; CDR3nt: TGTGCCAGCAGCTCGCCGACAGGGTGGGAAGCTTTCTTT; CDR3aa: CASSSPTGWEAFF
abundance: -; v_gene: TRBV9; j_gene: TRBJ2-7; d_gene: -; CDR3nt: TGTGCCTCCTTAGGGGATAGGCAGTACTTC; CDR3aa: CASLGDRQYF
abundance: -; v_gene: TRBV7-3; j_gene: TRBJ1-2; d_gene: -; CDR3nt: TGTGCCAGCAGCCTGACATCTGGAGGATTTGATGGCTACACCTTC; CDR3aa: CASSLTSGGFDGYTF
abundance: once; v_gene: TRBV19; j_gene: TRBJ1-2; d_gene: TRBD1; CDR3nt: TGTGCCACCAGACAGGGTGGGGAATCTGGCTACACCTTC; CDR3aa: CATRQGGESGYTF
abundance: -; v_gene: TRBV25-1; j_gene: TRBJ2-5; d_gene: -; CDR3nt: TGTGCCAGCACCGGGAGCGTAGAGACCCAGTACTTC; CDR3aa: CASTGSVETQYF
abundance: -; v_gene: TRBV18; j_gene: TRBJ1-1; d_gene: -; CDR3nt: TGTGCCAGCTCATTCTCAGCTGGACAGCCGAACACTGAAGCTTTCTTT; CDR3aa: CASSFSAGQPNTEAFF
abundance: -; v_gene: TRBV4-1; j_gene: TRBJ2-6; d_gene: -; CDR3nt: TGCGCCAGCAGCCAAGATAGTGCCTCTGGGGCCAACGTCCTGACTTTC; CDR3aa: CASSQDSASGANVLTF
abundance: -; v_gene: TRBV5-8; j_gene: TRBJ1-1; d_gene: -; CDR3nt: TGTGCCAGCAGCTGGAGGGGGAACACTGAAGCTTTCTTT; CDR3aa: CASSWRGNTEAFF
abundance: -; v_gene: TRBV9; j_gene: TRBJ2-6; d_gene: TRBD1; CDR3nt: TGTGCCAGCAGCGTAACAGGGGGGTCTGGGGCCAACGTCCTGACTTTC; CDR3aa: CASSVTGGSGANVLTF
abundance: once; v_gene: TRBV6-5; j_gene: TRBJ2-7; d_gene: -; CDR3nt: TGTGCCAGCAGCCGGGAGAACTCCTACGAGCAGTACTTC; CDR3aa: CASSRENSYEQYF
abundance: -; v_gene: TRBV6-1; j_gene: TRBJ1-1; d_gene: -; CDR3nt: TGTGCCAGCACCCCACAGGGAGGGGGGAACACTGAAGCTTTCTTT; CDR3aa: CASTPQGGGNTEAFF
abundance: -; v_gene: TRBV10-3; j_gene: TRBJ2-1; d_gene: -; CDR3nt: TGTGCCATCAGAAAGGAGCGGGAGCAGTTCTTC; CDR3aa: CAIRKEREQFF
abundance: -; v_gene: TRBV6-4; j_gene: TRBJ2-3; d_gene: TRBD1; CDR3nt: TGTGCCAGCAGTGAGACCGGGACAGGCGCAGATACGCAGTATTTT; CDR3aa: CASSETGTGADTQYF
abundance: -; v_gene: TRBV4-1; j_gene: TRBJ2-5; d_gene: -; CDR3nt: TGCGCCAGCAGCCAAGATCCGTGGGGCACGGAAGAGACCCAGTACTTC; CDR3aa: CASSQDPWGTEETQYF
abundance: -; v_gene: TRBV6-5; j_gene: TRBJ1-5; d_gene: -; CDR3nt: TGTGCCAGCAGCCGACAGTATCAGCCCCAGCATTTT; CDR3aa: CASSRQYQPQHF
abundance: -; v_gene: TRBV4-1; j_gene: TRBJ2-7; d_gene: -; CDR3nt: TGCGCCAGCAGCCCCGCTGTATCCGGCGGGTCCTACGAGCAGTACTTC; CDR3aa: CASSPAVSGGSYEQYF
abundance: few; v_gene: TRBV12-5; j_gene: TRBJ1-4; d_gene: -; CDR3nt: TGTGCTAGTGGTGGGGGGACTAATGAAAAACTGTTTTTT; CDR3aa: CASGGGTNEKLFF
abundance: -; v_gene: TRBV7-9; j_gene: TRBJ1-1; d_gene: TRBD1; CDR3nt: TGTGCCAGCACAACACAGGGGTTCACTGAAGCTTTCTTT; CDR3aa: CASTTQGFTEAFF
abundance: -; v_gene: TRBV21-1; j_gene: TRBJ1-1; d_gene: -; CDR3nt: TGTGCCAGCAGCTCAGCATGGCAGGGGGCGCGTCGCACTGAAGCTTTCTTT; CDR3aa: CASSSAWQGARRTEAFF
abundance: -; v_gene: TRBV7-8; j_gene: TRBJ2-2; d_gene: -; CDR3nt: TGTGCCAGCAGCCTGGGGAGGAGCGGGGAGCTGTTTTTT; CDR3aa: CASSLGRSGELFF
abundance: -; v_gene: TRBV19; j_gene: TRBJ2-5; d_gene: -; CDR3nt: TGTGCCAGTAGTCTTCGGGGGGCCATCCCGTACCAAGAGACCCAGTACTTC; CDR3aa: CASSLRGAIPYQETQYF
abundance: -; v_gene: TRBV19; j_gene: TRBJ2-3; d_gene: TRBD2; CDR3nt: TGTGCCAGTAGCCCAACTAGCGACTCTAGCACAGATACGCAGTATTTT; CDR3aa: CASSPTSDSSTDTQYF
abundance: once; v_gene: TRBV10-3; j_gene: TRBJ2-1; d_gene: TRBD2; CDR3nt: TGTGCCATCAGTGGGGGGGGGCTCCCCAATCGACTAGCGGGGGACAACTCCTACAATGAGCAGTTCTTC; CDR3aa: CAISGGGLPNRLAGDNSYNEQFF
abundance: -; v_gene: TRBV5-6; j_gene: TRBJ1-2; d_gene: -; CDR3nt: TGTGCCAGCAGCTTGTCCGGGAGCTATGGCTACACCTTC; CDR3aa: CASSLSGSYGYTF
abundance: -; v_gene: TRBV5-1; j_gene: TRBJ2-1; d_gene: -; CDR3nt: TGCGCCAGCAGCTCCATCGGTGAGCAGTTCTTC; CDR3aa: CASSSIGEQFF
abundance: -; v_gene: TRBV5-1; j_gene: TRBJ1-1; d_gene: -; CDR3nt: TGCGCCAGCAGTGGTCCTCGGGGCACTGAAGCTTTCTTT; CDR3aa: CASSGPRGTEAFF
abundance: -; v_gene: TRBV7-9; j_gene: TRBJ2-2; d_gene: TRBD1; CDR3nt: TGTGCCAGCAGCTCCTCCCGGGACAGGGGCCACACCGGGGAGCTGTTTTTT; CDR3aa: CASSSSRDRGHTGELFF
abundance: -; v_gene: TRBV19; j_gene: TRBJ2-5; d_gene: TRBD1; CDR3nt: TGTGCCAGTAGTATAGGACAGGGGGGTCGGGAGACCCAGTACTTC; CDR3aa: CASSIGQGGRETQYF
abundance: -; v_gene: TRBV7-8; j_gene: TRBJ2-1; d_gene: -; CDR3nt: TGTGCCAGCAGCCCTGCAATCCTAGCGCCCCCCCACAATGAGCAGTTCTTC; CDR3aa: CASSPAILAPPHNEQFF
abundance: -; v_gene: TRBV5-1; j_gene: TRBJ2-3; d_gene: -; CDR3nt: TGCGCCAGCAGCATAAGCACAGATACGCAGTATTTT; CDR3aa: CASSISTDTQYF
abundance: -; v_gene: TRBV18; j_gene: TRBJ2-5; d_gene: -; CDR3nt: TGTGCCAGCTCCCCTAGGGACTCCTCCCTGGAGACCCAGTACTTC; CDR3aa: CASSPRDSSLETQYF
abundance: once; v_gene: TRBV7-2; j_gene: TRBJ2-2; d_gene: -; CDR3nt: TGTGCCAGCAGCCGGAGGAGAGACGGCGGGGAGCTGTTTTTT; CDR3aa: CASSRRRDGGELFF